Below, 12 T cell receptor beta chains from the same sample are listed, as sequenced in a study of T cell changes during pregnancy in multiple sclerosis. The assay was immunoSEQ multiplex PCR, and TCRdb's table has in-frame clones only and misses some. The sample yields 55,000 to 75,000 clones, about 91% seen once. Sequencing was performed on peripheral blood, taken after pregnancy. The receptor source for this set is a female donor with multiple sclerosis, enrolled in a pregnancy study.

The chain is built from TRBV4-3 and TRBJ2-5, with TRBD2 matching 8 bases. Germline CDR1 is LGHNA and CDR2 is YSLEER. J gave up 3 bases and V 0 bases, and 0 bases lay outside the gene matches. The CDR3 consists of 14 residues. In DNA form, the CDR3 reads TGCGCCAGCAGCCAAGAACTAGCGGAAGAGACCCAGTACTTC. Its protein product is CASSQELAEETQYF.

This CDR3 is CASSSPLMGLGTGELFF. The CDR3 coding sequence is TGCGCCAGCAGCTCCCCGCTGATGGGGCTCGGCACCGGGGAGCTGTTTTTT. The chain combines TRBV5-1 with TRBJ2-2, with TRBD1 as a possible D gene (5 bases). This CDR3 has 17 residues. V was trimmed by 3 bases and J by 4 bases, leaving 19 bases between them. Germline V gives CDR1 SGHRS, CDR2 YFSETQ.

CDR3 region: CASMATSHEQYF. The CDR3 DNA is TGTGCCAGTATGGCGACTAGCCACGAGCAGTACTTC. The chain is built from TRBV19 and TRBJ2-7, with 7 nucleotides matching TRBD2. CDR3 size: 12 residues. The germline V gene has CDR1 LNHDA and CDR2 SQIVND (reference sequence). With 7 bases clipped from V and 5 bases from J, the junction kept 5 bases outside the gene matches.

This chain joins TRBV5-5 and TRBJ2-5, with no clear D. CDR1 and CDR2 (germline): SGHKS, YYEKEE (reference sequence). CDR3 length: 14 residues. Trimming shortened V by 1 base and J by 5 bases, and 12 bases separated the two germline ends. The CDR3 sequence: CASSLSNMRETQYF. The CDR3 bases are TGTGCCAGCAGCTTGTCTAATATGAGGGAGACCCAGTACTTC. Using reference TRBV5-5 and TRBJ2-5 for the parts outside the CDR3, the full variable domain is DAGVTQSPTHLIKTRGQQVTLRCSPISGHKSVSWYQQVLGQGPQFIFQYYEKEERGRGNFPDRFSARQFPNYSSELNVNALLLGDSALYLCASSLSNMRETQYFGPGTRLLVL.

In this sample, this clone turned up once. DNA for the CDR3: TGTGCCAGCAGCTTGGGGGGGGCGGGAGGTTCGAAAGAGCAGTACTTC. It yields the protein CASSLGGAGGSKEQYF. This chain uses TRBV5-5 with TRBJ2-7; 8 bases are a match to TRBD2. The V gene's germline CDR1 is SGHKS and CDR2 YYEKEE (reference sequence). V dropped 0 bases and J dropped 7; count of bases not matched to a gene: 12. The CDR3 has 16 amino acids. Filled out from reference TRBV5-5 and TRBJ2-7, the complete variable domain reads DAGVTQSPTHLIKTRGQQVTLRCSPISGHKSVSWYQQVLGQGPQFIFQYYEKEERGRGNFPDRFSARQFPNYSSELNVNALLLGDSALYLCASSLGGAGGSKEQYFGPGTRLTVT.

This sequence joins TRBV7-2 and TRBJ2-7, with D perhaps matching TRBD1 (5 bases). V was shortened by 1 base and J by 6 bases, with 13 bases between the two germline ends. Looked up from germline, CDR1 is SGHTA and CDR2 is FQGNSA. The CDR3 consists of 14 residues. The chain's CDR3 is CASSLVRVSGEQYF. Written as DNA, the CDR3 is TGTGCCAGCAGCTTAGTCAGGGTATCTGGCGAGCAGTACTTC.

The chain links TRBV6-5 to TRBJ2-1, with 7 bases lining up with TRBD2. Germline-derived CDR1 and CDR2 are MNHEY and SVGAGI. V was clipped by 6 bases and J by 2 bases; unmatched bases: 4. The CDR3 loop spans 14 amino acids. The CDR3: CASRSGAAYNEQFF. In nucleotides, the CDR3 is TGTGCCAGCAGGAGCGGGGCTGCCTACAATGAGCAGTTCTTC.

V is TRBV5-4 and J is TRBJ2-3; a possible D gene is TRBD2 (5 bases). Germline lookup yields CDR1 SGHNT and CDR2 YYREEE (reference sequence). The CDR3 runs to 13 residues. Trimming cost V 4 bases and J 4 bases, with 10 bases left between them. CDR3 bases: TGTGCCAGCAGCCCCCTCGGGGCAGATACGCAGTATTTT. Encoded protein: CASSPLGADTQYF.

The chain is built from TRBV15 and TRBJ1-5; 7 nucleotides match TRBD1. Germline V gene lookup returns CDR1 LNHNV and CDR2 YYDKDF (reference sequence). The CDR3 is 14 amino acids. The junction had 5 bases not matched to a gene; V was cut back by 5 bases and J by 4 bases. Written as DNA, the CDR3 is TGTGCCACCAGCGGGGGACAGACAAATCAGCCCCAGCATTTT. Protein: CATSGGQTNQPQHF.

CDR3 sequence reads: CASSPWTGADEQYF. The CDR3 region has the DNA TGTGCCAGCAGCCCATGGACAGGGGCGGACGAGCAGTACTTC. This chain uses TRBV7-9 with TRBJ2-7, with TRBD1 matching over 9 bases. The junction had 7 bases not matched to a gene; V was cut back by 5 bases and J by 5 bases. This CDR3 region has 14 residues. Germline V CDR1 and CDR2: SEHNR, FQNEAQ (reference sequence).

The rearrangement links TRBV19 to TRBJ1-1; 10 nucleotides align to TRBD1. The V segment lost 6 bases and the J segment 3 bases; nucleotides outside the gene matches: 4. The CDR3 totals 14 residues. Germline V gene data show CDR1 as LNHDA and CDR2 as SQIVND (reference sequence). The CDR3 DNA reads as TGTGCCAGTAGCCGGACAGGGGGGTACACTGAAGCTTTCTTT. Amino acid sequence: CASSRTGGYTEAFF.

The gene calls are TRBV4-2 and TRBJ2-1, with TRBD2 matching over 9 bases. Germline loops: CDR1 LGHNA, CDR2 YNFKEQ. This CDR3 comprises 18 residues. V shed 0 bases and J 2 bases; nucleotides not matched to a gene: 8. CDR3 sequence reads: CASSQDWGSGSTYNEQFF. As DNA, the CDR3 is TGTGCCAGCAGCCAAGATTGGGGTAGCGGGAGTACCTACAATGAGCAGTTCTTC.